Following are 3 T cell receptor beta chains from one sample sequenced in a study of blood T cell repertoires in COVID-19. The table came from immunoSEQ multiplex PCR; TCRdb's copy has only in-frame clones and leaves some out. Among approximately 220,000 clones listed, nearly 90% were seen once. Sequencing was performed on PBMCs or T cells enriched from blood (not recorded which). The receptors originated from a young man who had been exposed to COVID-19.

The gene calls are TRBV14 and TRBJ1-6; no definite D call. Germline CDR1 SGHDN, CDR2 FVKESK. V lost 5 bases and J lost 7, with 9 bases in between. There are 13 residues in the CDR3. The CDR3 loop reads CASSLVGNSPLHF. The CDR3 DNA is TGTGCCAGCAGCTTGGTCGGGAATTCACCCCTCCACTTT.

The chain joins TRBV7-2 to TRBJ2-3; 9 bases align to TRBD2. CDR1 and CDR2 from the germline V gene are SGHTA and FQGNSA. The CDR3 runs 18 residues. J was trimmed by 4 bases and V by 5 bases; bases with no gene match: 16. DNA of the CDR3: TGTGCCAGCAGCCCGACGCGATCGGGGCGGGGGGGCGCAGATACGCAGTATTTT. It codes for CASSPTRSGRGGADTQYF.

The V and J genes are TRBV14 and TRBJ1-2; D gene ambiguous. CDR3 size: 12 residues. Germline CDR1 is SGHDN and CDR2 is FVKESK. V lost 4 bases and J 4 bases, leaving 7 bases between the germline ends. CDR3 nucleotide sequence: TGTGCCAGCAGCCGTTTAGTCTATGGCTACACCTTC. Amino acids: CASSRLVYGYTF.